The source of this TCR beta chain is a study of blood T cell repertoires in COVID-19. Study information: T cells, B-cell-depleted T cells, or PBMCs supplied cDNA or gDNA.

Germline CDR1 reads KGHDR; CDR2 reads SFDVKD. CDR3 length: 14 residues. The V segment lost 6 bases and the J segment 2 bases; nucleotides outside the gene matches: 5. In the study's own analysis: Nucleated cell counts were estimated from reference gene primer amplification. Repertoires were generated with immunoSEQ multiplex PCR, while TCRdb's copy carries only in-frame clones and drops some. D and trimming were read from the DNA, whereas the V and J calls and clone size are those reported in that table. The repertoire holds about 130,000 clones, just under 85% seen once, with about a sixth in the top ten.

The sequenced sample was peripheral blood. The clonotype originates from a woman aged 45-65 years with acute or convalescent COVID-19. This sequence joins TRBV24-1 and TRBJ1-2; 7 nucleotides match TRBD1. The CDR3 DNA follows: TGTGCCACCAGTCAGACAGGGTTGAACTATGGCTACACCTTC. This sequence encodes CATSQTGLNYGYTF.